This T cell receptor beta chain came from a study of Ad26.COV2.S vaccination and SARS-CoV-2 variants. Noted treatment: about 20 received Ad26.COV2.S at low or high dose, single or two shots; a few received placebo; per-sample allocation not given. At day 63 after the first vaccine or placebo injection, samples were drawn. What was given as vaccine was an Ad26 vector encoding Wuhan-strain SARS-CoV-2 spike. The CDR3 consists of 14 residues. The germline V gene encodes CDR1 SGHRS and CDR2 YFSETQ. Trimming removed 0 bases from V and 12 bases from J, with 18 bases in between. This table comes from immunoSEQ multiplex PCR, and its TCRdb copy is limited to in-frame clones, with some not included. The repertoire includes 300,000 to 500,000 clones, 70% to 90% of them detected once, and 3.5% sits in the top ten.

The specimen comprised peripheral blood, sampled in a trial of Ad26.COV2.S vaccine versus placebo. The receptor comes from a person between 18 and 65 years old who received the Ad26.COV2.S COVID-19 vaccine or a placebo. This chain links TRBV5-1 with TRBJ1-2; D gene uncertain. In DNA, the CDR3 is TGCGCCAGCAGCTTGGATGGATGGACGGGCGGGCACACCTTC. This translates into CASSLDGWTGGHTF.